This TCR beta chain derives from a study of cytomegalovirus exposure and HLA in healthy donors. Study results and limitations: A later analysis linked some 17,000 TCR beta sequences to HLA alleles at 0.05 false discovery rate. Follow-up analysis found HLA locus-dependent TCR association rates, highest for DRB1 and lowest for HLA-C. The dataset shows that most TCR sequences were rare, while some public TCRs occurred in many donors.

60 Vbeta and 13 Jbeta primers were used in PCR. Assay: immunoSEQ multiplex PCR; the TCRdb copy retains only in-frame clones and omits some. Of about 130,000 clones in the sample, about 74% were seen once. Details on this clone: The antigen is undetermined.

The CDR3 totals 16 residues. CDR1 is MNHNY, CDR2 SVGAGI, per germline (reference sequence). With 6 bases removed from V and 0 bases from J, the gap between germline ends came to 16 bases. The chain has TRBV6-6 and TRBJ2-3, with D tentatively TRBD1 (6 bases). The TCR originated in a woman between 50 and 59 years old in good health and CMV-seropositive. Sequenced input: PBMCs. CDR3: CASRWTGTFSTDTQYF. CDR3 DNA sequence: TGTGCCAGCAGATGGACCGGGACATTTAGCACAGATACGCAGTATTTT.